These 20 T cell receptor beta chains share one sample of origin, sequenced in a study of T-cell memory formation after mild COVID-19. MiXCR was run by TCRdb on the 5' RACE reads, yielding one entry per CDR3 protein. The data show around 320,000 distinct CDR3 sequences, over 25% seen once. Sequenced: PBMCs or a T cell subset sorted from them (not recorded which). These receptors originate from an adult woman who had mild COVID-19 (a few samples of this study predate the infection). Cell type and time point are not known.

This clonotype has ten or more counts. The rearrangement links TRBV12-3 or TRBV12-4 to TRBJ2-1; a weak D match, TRBD1 (6 bases). This CDR3 comprises 17 residues. V lost 7 bases to trimming and J lost 0 bases, with 19 bases between them. This CDR3 reads CASTLRGSISSYNEQFF. In nucleotides, the CDR3 is TGTGCCAGCACCCTGAGGGGGTCCATTAGCTCCTACAATGAGCAGTTCTTC.

This clonotype was observed a handful of times. The V gene is TRBV14, the J gene TRBJ1-1; D perhaps matches TRBD1 (5 bases). Trimming removed 0 bases from V and 5 bases from J, with 10 bases in between. Germline CDR1 is SGHDN and CDR2 is FVKESK. CDR3 length equals 14 residues. CDR3 DNA sequence: TGTGCCAGCAGCCAAGAGGCAGGGTGGACTGAAGCTTTCTTT. It yields the protein CASSQEAGWTEAFF. The whole variable domain, remainder taken from reference TRBV14 and TRBJ1-1, is EAGVTQFPSHSVIEKGQTVTLRCDPISGHDNLYWYRRVMGKEIKFLLHFVKESKQDESGMPNNRFLAERTGGTYSTLKVQPAELEDSGVYFCASSQEAGWTEAFFGQGTRLTVV.

The V and J genes are TRBV6-2 or TRBV6-3 and TRBJ1-1; D is perhaps TRBD1 (6 bases). V was clipped by 6 bases and J by 5 bases, with 16 bases between them. Germline CDR1 MNHEY, CDR2 SVGEGT. This CDR3 is 14 amino acids long. CDR3 coding DNA: TGTGCCAGCAGAAATACAGGGATGGGGACTGAAGCTTTCTTT. The encoded protein is CASRNTGMGTEAFF.

The gene calls are TRBV2 and TRBJ2-5, with TRBD2 as a possible D gene (5 bases). This CDR3 spans 15 amino acids. Germline loops: CDR1 SNHLY, CDR2 FYNNEI. Trimming stripped 6 bases from V and 2 bases from J, with 16 bases between. In DNA form, the CDR3 reads TGTGCCAGCAGCCGCAATTCGGGGTTTCAAGAGACCCAGTACTTC. Encoded protein: CASSRNSGFQETQYF.

In its sample, this clonotype was seen a few times. V gene TRBV9 combines with J gene TRBJ1-4; the match to TRBD1 covers 7 bases. CDR1 is SGDLS and CDR2 is YYNGEE in the germline V gene. This CDR3 is built from 14 residues. V lost 0 bases to trimming and J lost 7 bases; unmatched junction nucleotides: 3. CDR3: CASSVDRGGEKLFF. The CDR3 DNA is TGTGCCAGCAGCGTAGACAGGGGCGGTGAAAAACTGTTTTTT.

This clonotype was recorded a few times. The chain has TRBV7-2 and TRBJ1-1, with D possibly TRBD1 on 6 matching bases. Trimming removed 4 bases at V and 7 bases at J, with 19 bases between. Germline CDR1 and CDR2: SGHTA and FQGNSA. The CDR3 spans 15 residues. The CDR3 loop is CASSSEGRGTSEAFF. DNA of the CDR3: TGTGCCAGCAGCTCGGAGGGGAGGGGGACTAGTGAAGCTTTCTTT.

This clonotype was observed a handful of times. The chain joins TRBV12-3 or TRBV12-4 to TRBJ2-2; D possibly corresponds to TRBD2 (6 bases). The CDR3 spans 15 residues. Trimming cost V 5 bases and J 1 base, with 11 bases left between them. The CDR3 DNA reads as TGTGCCAGCAGTCTGGGGGGAGGGAACACCGGGGAGCTGTTTTTT. The encoded protein is CASSLGGGNTGELFF.

This clonotype was seen a handful of times. The J gene is TRBJ1-2, the V gene TRBV3-1; D remains unclear. CDR1 and CDR2 (germline): LGHDT, YNNKEL (reference sequence). CDR3 length equals 11 residues. V lost 1 base and J 13 bases, leaving 10 bases between the germline ends. The CDR3 sequence: CASSQGGQPTF. The CDR3, as DNA: TGTGCCAGCAGCCAAGGAGGGCAGCCCACCTTC.

CDR3 sequence (DNA): TGTGCCAGCAGCTTGTATGGCGCCGCCTACAATGAGCAGTTCTTC. It translates to CASSLYGAAYNEQFF. The chain recombines TRBV5-5 with TRBJ2-1; D is undetermined. CDR3 length: 15 residues. V was trimmed by 1 base and J by 2 bases, leaving 10 bases between them. Looked up from germline, CDR1 is SGHKS and CDR2 is YYEKEE (reference sequence).

This clonotype has only a few counts. The chain recombines TRBV29-1 with TRBJ2-3; 10 positions agree with TRBD2. CDR3 length: 15 residues. Unmatched junction bases numbered 7, after V lost 2 bases and J lost 5 bases. Germline CDR1 is SQVTM and CDR2 is ANQGSEA. The CDR3 region is CSVEFQRGGQDTQYF. The CDR3 DNA is TGCAGCGTTGAATTCCAGCGGGGGGGCCAAGATACGCAGTATTTT.

The chain carries TRBV20-1 and TRBJ2-7; possible D gene TRBD2, 6 bases. V lost 5 bases, J lost 1 base, and 12 bases lay in between. Germline loops: CDR1 DFQATT, CDR2 SNEGSKA (reference sequence). The CDR3 loop spans 13 amino acids. CDR3: CSARRDSSYEQYF. The DNA for the CDR3 is TGCAGTGCTCGCCGGGACTCTTCCTACGAGCAGTACTTC.

V is TRBV2 and J is TRBJ2-3; D may be TRBD2 (5 bases). CDR1 and CDR2 from the germline V gene are SNHLY and FYNNEI. CDR3 size: 12 residues. V was trimmed by 7 bases and J by 1 base, leaving 6 bases between them. The CDR3 region has the DNA TGTGCCAGCATGCGGGGCACAGATACGCAGTATTTT. It yields the protein CASMRGTDTQYF.

V and J are TRBV6-1 and TRBJ1-5; D is ambiguous. Germline loops: CDR1 MNHNS, CDR2 SASEGT. The germline V and J ends were trimmed by 2 bases and 8 bases, with 4 bases remaining between them. This CDR3 contains 11 residues. The CDR3 nucleotides are TGTGCCAGCAGTGAAATGGAGCCCCAGCATTTT. It is translated as CASSEMEPQHF.

A few counts support this clonotype. A junction end diverges from the germline sequence, so it may reflect a read error. V gene TRBV18 combines with J gene TRBJ2-7; 8 nucleotides agree with TRBD1. The CDR3 consists of 14 residues. Germline loops: CDR1 KGHSH, CDR2 LQKENI. The CDR3 is CASSPQGGSYEQYF. The CDR3 nucleotides are TGTGCCAGCTCCCCACAGGGGGGATCCTACGAGCAGTACTTC.

The chain joins TRBV7-6 to TRBJ1-1; weak D call: TRBD1 (5 bases). Germline-derived CDR1 and CDR2 are SGHVS and FNYEAQ. Trimming pared 1 base from V and 0 bases from J, leaving 12 bases between. The CDR3 is made up of 16 amino acids. CDR3 sequence: CASSLVSGGVNTEAFF. The CDR3 nucleotides are TGTGCCAGCAGCTTAGTTTCGGGGGGAGTGAACACTGAAGCTTTCTTT.

CDR3 residues: CASSYGHRGPSQETQYF. CDR3 DNA: TGCGCCAGCAGCTACGGACACCGCGGGCCCTCGCAAGAGACCCAGTACTTC. The rearrangement joins TRBV5-1 to TRBJ2-5; D possibly matches TRBD1 or TRBD2 (5 bases each). The germline V and J ends were trimmed by 3 bases and 2 bases, with 20 bases remaining between them. CDR3 size: 17 residues. Germline V gives CDR1 SGHRS, CDR2 YFSETQ.

This clonotype turned up a few times. The genes are TRBV19 and TRBJ2-7; 13 nucleotides line up with TRBD2. The junction had 6 bases not matched to a gene; V was cut back by 6 bases and J by 4 bases. Per the germline V gene, CDR1 is LNHDA and CDR2 is SQIVND (reference sequence). This CDR3 contains 15 residues. The CDR3 region is CASSKPGLAGYEQYF. CDR3 nucleotide sequence: TGTGCCAGTAGCAAACCGGGACTAGCGGGGTACGAGCAGTACTTC.

The chain couples TRBV5-1 to TRBJ1-5; 7 bases fit TRBD1. Looked up from germline, CDR1 is SGHRS and CDR2 is YFSETQ. Trimming removed 4 bases from V and 2 bases from J; junction bases left unmatched: 6. The CDR3 contains 15 residues. The CDR3 is CASSPGGARNQPQHF. CDR3 coding DNA: TGCGCCAGCAGCCCAGGGGGGGCGCGCAATCAGCCCCAGCATTTT.

The chain links TRBV5-1 to TRBJ2-1, with 11 bases fitting TRBD2. The trim removed 0 bases at V and 4 bases at J, leaving 6 bases unmatched. CDR3 length: 17 residues. Per the germline V gene, CDR1 is SGHRS and CDR2 is YFSETQ. Written as DNA, the CDR3 is TGCGCCAGCAGCTTGGGACTAGCGGGAATGATGTACAATGAGCAGTTCTTC. It encodes CASSLGLAGMMYNEQFF.

This clonotype was seen only a few times. The V gene is TRBV5-1, the J gene TRBJ2-3, with 9 bases lining up with TRBD2. The CDR3 sequence is 16 residues long. Germline-derived CDR1 and CDR2 are SGHRS and YFSETQ. Trimming at V came to 0 bases and at J to 4 bases, leaving 6 bases not matched to a gene. The CDR3 sequence: CASSLEAGGPADTQYF. The CDR3 region has the DNA TGCGCCAGCAGCTTGGAGGCGGGGGGGCCTGCAGATACGCAGTATTTT.